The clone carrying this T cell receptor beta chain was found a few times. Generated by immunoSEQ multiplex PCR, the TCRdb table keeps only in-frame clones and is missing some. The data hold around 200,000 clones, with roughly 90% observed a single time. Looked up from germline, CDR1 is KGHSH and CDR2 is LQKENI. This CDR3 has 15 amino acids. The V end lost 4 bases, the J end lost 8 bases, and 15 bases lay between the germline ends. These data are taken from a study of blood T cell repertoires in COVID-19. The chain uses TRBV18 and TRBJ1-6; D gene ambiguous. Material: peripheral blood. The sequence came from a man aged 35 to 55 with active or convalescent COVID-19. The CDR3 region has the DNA TGTGCCAGCTCACGAAGTGGCGGGGTAGATTCACCCCTCCACTTT. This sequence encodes CASSRSGGVDSPLHF.